The 6 T cell receptor beta chains below were found in one sample sequenced in a study of shared clonotypes between healthy human individuals. Generated by immunoSEQ multiplex PCR, the TCRdb table keeps only in-frame clones and is missing some. The sample yields some 1.4 million clones, roughly 96% seen once. Sequencing input: naive CD4+ T cells sorted from blood. Subset indicated: CD45RA+ positively selected. The receptors come from a man aged 30 to 45 in good health.

The chain has TRBV28 and TRBJ2-2; D is unresolved. This CDR3 has 14 amino acids. The germline CDR1 and CDR2 sequences are MDHEN and SYDVKM. V was trimmed by 5 bases and J by 8 bases, leaving 15 bases between them. CDR3 DNA: TGTGCCAGCAGTCCGTCGGCCCATTCGGGGGAGCTGTTTTTT. Translated: CASSPSAHSGELFF.

The chain recombines TRBV6-5 with TRBJ1-4; 7 bases agree with TRBD1. CDR3 length: 16 residues. J lost 7 bases, V lost 4 bases, and 12 bases had no gene match. Germline lookup yields CDR1 MNHEY and CDR2 SVGAGI. The CDR3 sequence is CASSSENRGVGEKLFF. In nucleotides, the CDR3 is TGTGCCAGCAGTTCAGAGAACAGGGGAGTGGGTGAAAAACTGTTTTTT.

The chain recombines TRBV27 with TRBJ1-4; possible D gene TRBD1, 5 bases. The germline CDR1 and CDR2 sequences are MNHEY and SMNVEV (reference sequence). The ends were cut back, 6 bases at V and 7 bases at J, with 12 bases in the middle. CDR3 length: 13 amino acids. Written as DNA, the CDR3 is TGTGCCAGCAGGCGGGGGGGTTTTGAAAAACTGTTTTTT. It is translated as CASRRGGFEKLFF.

Concerning this clone itself: The same CDR3 can be traced to other DNA sequences in this sample. The chain employs TRBV18 and TRBJ2-3, with 7 bases that match TRBD2. CDR1 is KGHSH and CDR2 is LQKENI in the germline V gene. Trimming removed 1 base from V and 2 bases from J; junction bases left unmatched: 3. The CDR3 length is 15 residues. The CDR3 DNA reads as TGTGCCAGCTCACCACTTGCGGGAGTCACAGATACGCAGTATTTT. The encoded protein is CASSPLAGVTDTQYF.

The chain has TRBV5-6 and TRBJ2-5; a weak D match, TRBD1 (5 bases). The germline CDR1 and CDR2 sequences are SGHDT and YYEEEE. Trimming left V 1 base short and J 5 bases short, with 15 bases between. The CDR3 extends over 15 amino acids. The CDR3 protein is CASSLLGQGVETQYF. DNA for the CDR3: TGTGCCAGCAGCTTGCTCGGTCAGGGCGTCGAGACCCAGTACTTC.

The chain joins TRBV28 to TRBJ2-7; tentative D call: TRBD1 (5 bases). The CDR3 contains 14 residues. Germline-derived CDR1 and CDR2 are MDHEN and SYDVKM. Trimming removed 5 bases from V and 4 bases from J, with 15 bases in between. DNA of the CDR3: TGTGCCAGCAGTAGGGGCCGGAGCGAATACGAGCAGTACTTC. Amino acid sequence: CASSRGRSEYEQYF.